This TCR beta chain derives from a study of blood T cell repertoires in COVID-19. Sequencing used immunoSEQ multiplex PCR; TCRdb keeps in-frame clones, though not all of them. Here the sample spans about 270,000 clones, about 86% being singletons. The germline gives CDR1 SGHRS, CDR2 YFSETQ. Trimming stripped 0 bases from V and 0 bases from J, with 13 bases between. The CDR3 contains 17 residues. The rearrangement links TRBV5-1 to TRBJ2-1, with D tentatively TRBD2 (5 bases). Sequenced sample: peripheral blood. The clonotype originates from a woman in her thirties with COVID-19, enrolled during active disease. The CDR3 DNA sequence: TGCGCCAGCAGCTTGGCCGAGGTCGGAGGCTCCTACAATGAGCAGTTCTTC. It translates to CASSLAEVGGSYNEQFF.